This record looks at one TCR beta chain sequence and its context. The antigen is undetermined. The CDR3 spans 14 residues. V was pared by 8 bases and J by 0 bases, with 4 bases of the junction left unmatched. The entry originates in a study of T cells after yellow fever vaccination. Study at large: The SMART-Seq v4 Ultra Low Input method served to prepare the low-cell-number fractions.

General study results and limits: Bulk-population clonotypes that are abundant could appear as contaminants in FACS-sorted repertoires.

In making TCR cDNA, 5'RACE template switching added a universal primer site and UMIs to it. Each CDR3 protein gets one entry after TCRdb re-called the 5' RACE reads with MiXCR. The data show around 320,000 distinct CDR3 sequences, with around 10% seen just once and about 3% held by the top ten. The TCR comes from a man aged 18 to 30 who received the YFV17D yellow fever vaccine. The J gene is TRBJ2-7, the V gene TRBV12-3 or TRBV12-4, with 10 bases aligning to TRBD1. The specimen comprised CD4+ T cells sorted from PBMCs, sampled 45 days after the yellow fever booster vaccination. The CDR3 spells CASLGQGSSYEQYV. CDR3 nucleotides: TGTGCCAGCTTGGGACAGGGGAGCTCCTACGAGCAGTACGTC.